This T cell receptor beta chain comes out of a study of blood T cell repertoires in COVID-19 (dated by TCRdb to 2020 to 2022). The study in broad terms: The collaborator samples originated in the United States, Italy and Spain and spanned the acute and convalescent phases of COVID-19. The material from the prospective study consisted of cDNA or gDNA derived from T cells, B-cell-depleted T cells, or PBMCs. Subjects who had been exposed to COVID-19, were actively infected with it, or had recovered from it provided the deeply sampled blood TCRbeta repertoires that made up the dataset. The repertoires were released in a freely available public database meant as a resource for research on the immune response to SARS-CoV-2. The samples were drawn from two sources: the first 160 participants of the ongoing ImmuneRACE study, and 1,000 to 1,500 subjects contributed by 6 global collaborators. A de-identified subject ID, COVID-19 status, age in years and sex were almost always included in the sample metadata. HLA class I and class II types, where available, came from metadata supplied by the sample provider rather than from assay-based typing. Paper-wide results and their limitations: Clinical and demographic metadata were provided uncurated, with the amount varying by source and participant.

The immunoSEQ Assay, a bias-controlled multiplex PCR, was used to amplify TCRbeta CDR3 regions from genomic DNA. For the original study's pipeline: Nucleated cell counts per sample were estimated from amplification of reference gene primers within the assay. To quantify the absolute abundance of each unique TCRbeta CDR3 rearrangement, sequence reads were collapsed and filtered. For each sample, productive Simpson clonality was calculated by taking the square root of Simpson's diversity index across productive rearrangements. TCRdb retrieved this table from immuneACCESS and kept in-frame rearrangements only. Not all clones are present; in checked studies, unresolved V genes account for under half, and no reason is known for the remainder. V and J calls and clone size are given by that table; D and trimming were obtained from the DNA. Present in this sample are a few hundred thousand clones, roughly 86% of which were seen just once. The top ten clones comprise roughly 11% of the sample.

At the junction V is shortened by 2 bases and J by 6 bases; bases outside the gene matches: 11. Including cysteine and phenylalanine, the CDR3 has 16 amino acids. Here the CDR3 DNA is all that survives: 48 bases in frame from base 1. The germline V gene provides CDR1 MDHEN and CDR2 SYDVKM. One collaborating source in Seattle enrolled patients while the patients were actively infected and followed the patients over time throughout the course of disease. Each collaborating institution followed its own protocols to collect whole blood in K2EDTA tubes. Collaborator samples were shipped for TCRbeta analysis as frozen whole blood, isolated PBMCs, or DNA extracted from either sample type. A remark on this clone: No cognate antigen has been identified for it. Base quality data are lacking; no much larger clone is found one base away.

The sequence was collected from a young woman with COVID-19, enrolled during active disease. Sequencing was done on a sample of peripheral blood. The sequence links TRBV28 to TRBJ2-7, with 9 bases aligning to TRBD2. The nucleotides are TGTGCCAGCAGTTTAGGGGCGGGGGGGCCACCAACCGAGCAGTACTTC. Its product reads: CASSLGAGGPPTEQYF.